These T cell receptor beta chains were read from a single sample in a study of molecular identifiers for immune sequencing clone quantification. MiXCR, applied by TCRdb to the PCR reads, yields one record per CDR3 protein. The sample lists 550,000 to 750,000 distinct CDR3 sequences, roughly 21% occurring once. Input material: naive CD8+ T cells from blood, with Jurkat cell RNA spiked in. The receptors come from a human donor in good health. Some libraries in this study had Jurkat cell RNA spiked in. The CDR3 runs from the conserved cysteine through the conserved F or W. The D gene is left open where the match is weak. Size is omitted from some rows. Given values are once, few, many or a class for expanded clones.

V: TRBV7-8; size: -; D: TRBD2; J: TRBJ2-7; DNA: TGTGCCAGCAGCTCCAGGGCCGGGGGAGGGACCTACGAGCAGTACTTC; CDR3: CASSSRAGGGTYEQYF
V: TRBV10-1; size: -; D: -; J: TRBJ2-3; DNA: -; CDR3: CASSDFGTGADTRYF
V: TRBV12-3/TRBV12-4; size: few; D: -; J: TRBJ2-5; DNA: TGTGCCAGCACTACAGGGAGGGAAGAGACCCAGTACTTC; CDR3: CASTTGREETQYF
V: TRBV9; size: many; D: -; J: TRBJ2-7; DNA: TGTGCCAGCAGCGGGGAGGCTAGCGCTCAGGCAAGCTCCTACGAGCAGTACTTC; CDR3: CASSGEASAQASSYEQYF
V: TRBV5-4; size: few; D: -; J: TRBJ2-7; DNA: TGTGCCAGCAGCCAACCGGACGTCTCCTCCTACGAGCAGTACTTC; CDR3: CASSQPDVSSYEQYF
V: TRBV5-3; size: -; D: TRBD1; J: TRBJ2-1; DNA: TGTGCCAGCAGCTGGGGGACAGGTGTCTCCAATGAGCAGTCCTTC; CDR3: CASSWGTGVSNEQSF
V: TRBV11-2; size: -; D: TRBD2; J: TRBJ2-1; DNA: TGTGCCAGCAGCTCCCTGGGAGGGCCAGGTGAGCAGTTCTTC; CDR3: CASSSLGGPGEQFF
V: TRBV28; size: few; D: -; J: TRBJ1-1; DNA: TGTGCCAGCAGTCCCCCTTTGGGTGGGGAGACTGAAGCTTTCTTT; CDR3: CASSPPLGGETEAFF
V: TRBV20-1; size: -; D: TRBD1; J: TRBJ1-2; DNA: TGCAGTGCTAGAGATCCGACAGGGATCAACTATGGCTACACCTTC; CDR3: CSARDPTGINYGYTF
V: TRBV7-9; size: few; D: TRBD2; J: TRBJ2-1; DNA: TGTGCCAGCAGCCCCCCCGGGACTAGCGGAATTTACAATGAGCAGTTCTTC; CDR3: CASSPPGTSGIYNEQFF
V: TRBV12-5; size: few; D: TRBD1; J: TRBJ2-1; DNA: TGTGCTAGTGGTTACACCGGGACAGGGGTCAATGAGCAGTTCTTC; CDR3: CASGYTGTGVNEQFF
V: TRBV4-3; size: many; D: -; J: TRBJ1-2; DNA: TGCGCCAGCAGACGAGACAAATCTAACTATGGCTACACCTTC; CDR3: CASRRDKSNYGYTF
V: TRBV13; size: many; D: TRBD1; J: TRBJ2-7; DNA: TGTGCCAGCAGCGATCAGGGACAGGGCGACGAGCAGTACTTC; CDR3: CASSDQGQGDEQYF
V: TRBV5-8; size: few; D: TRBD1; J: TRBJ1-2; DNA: TGTGCCAGCAGCTTGGTACAGGGGGCGTATATCTATGGCTACACCTTC; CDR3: CASSLVQGAYIYGYTF
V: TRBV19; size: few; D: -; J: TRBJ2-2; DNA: TGTGCCAGTAGTTACGGGATCTACACTACCGGGGAGCTGTTTTTT; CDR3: CASSYGIYTTGELFF
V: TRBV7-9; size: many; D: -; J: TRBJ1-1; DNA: TGTGCCAGCAGCCCGTTAAGGGGGATTTACGGGGTTGACACTGAAGCTTTCTTT; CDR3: CASSPLRGIYGVDTEAFF
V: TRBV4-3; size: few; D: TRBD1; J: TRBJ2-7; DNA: TGCGCCAGCAGCCAAGACTCAGGACAGGGCATATACGAGCAGTACTTC; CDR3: CASSQDSGQGIYEQYF
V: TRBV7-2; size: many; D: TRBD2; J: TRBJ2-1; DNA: TGTGCCAGCAGCTTAGCGGGCCTAGCGGGCAATGAGCAGTTCTTC; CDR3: CASSLAGLAGNEQFF
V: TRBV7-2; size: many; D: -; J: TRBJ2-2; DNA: TGTGCCAGCAGCTTAGCGGGCAGGGGATACGGGGAGCTGTTTTTT; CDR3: CASSLAGRGYGELFF
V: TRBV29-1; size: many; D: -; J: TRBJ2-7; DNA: TGCAGCGTTGAAGCTTTAAAGGGCGGTCCGGACATGCGATCTTCGAGCTCCTACGAGCAGTACTTC; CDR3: CSVEALKGGPDMRSSSSYEQYF
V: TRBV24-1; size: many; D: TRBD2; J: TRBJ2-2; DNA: TGTGCCACCAGTGATAGGAGACTAGCGGGAGGGCGCGCCGGGGAGCTGTTTTTT; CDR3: CATSDRRLAGGRAGELFF
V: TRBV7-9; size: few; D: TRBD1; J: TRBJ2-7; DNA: TGTGCCAGCAGCTCGCCGGGACAGGGTAACTACGAGCAGTACTTC; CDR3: CASSSPGQGNYEQYF
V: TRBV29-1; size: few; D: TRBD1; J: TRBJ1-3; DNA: TGCAGCGCCAATACAGGGGGCTCTGGAAACACCATATATTTT; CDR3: CSANTGGSGNTIYF
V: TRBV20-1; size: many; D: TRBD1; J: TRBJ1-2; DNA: TGCAGTGCCCGACTGACAGGGATACTCTATGGCTACACCTTC; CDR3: CSARLTGILYGYTF
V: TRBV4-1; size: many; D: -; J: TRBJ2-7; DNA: TGCGCCAGCAGCCAAGAGGGGTACTCCTACGAGCAGTACTTC; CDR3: CASSQEGYSYEQYF